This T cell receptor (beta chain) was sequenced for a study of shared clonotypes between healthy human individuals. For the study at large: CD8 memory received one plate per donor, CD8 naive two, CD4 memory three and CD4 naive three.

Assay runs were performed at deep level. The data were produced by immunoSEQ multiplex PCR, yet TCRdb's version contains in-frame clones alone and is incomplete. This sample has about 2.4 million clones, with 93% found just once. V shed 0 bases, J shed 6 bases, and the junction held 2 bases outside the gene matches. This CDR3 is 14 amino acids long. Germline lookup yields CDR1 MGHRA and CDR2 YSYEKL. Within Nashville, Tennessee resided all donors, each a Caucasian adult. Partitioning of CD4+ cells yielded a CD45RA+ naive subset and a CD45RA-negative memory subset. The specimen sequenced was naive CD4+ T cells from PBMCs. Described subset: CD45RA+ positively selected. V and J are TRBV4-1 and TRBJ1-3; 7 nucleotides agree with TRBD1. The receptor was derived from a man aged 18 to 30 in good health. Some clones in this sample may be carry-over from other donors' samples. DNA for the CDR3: TGCGCCAGCAGCCAAGAACAGGGGCAAAACACCATATATTTT. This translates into CASSQEQGQNTIYF.